Below, 4 T cell receptor beta chains from the same sample are listed, as sequenced in a study of cytomegalovirus exposure and HLA in healthy donors. PCR primers comprised 60 Vbeta and 13 Jbeta primers. TCRdb's table, derived via immunoSEQ multiplex PCR, lists solely in-frame clones and lacks some. Of over 50,000 clones in the sample, about 79% are singletons; the top ten hold 1.7%. The specimen was PBMCs. The origin of the receptors is a man aged 35-49 years in good health and CMV-seronegative.

The chain uses TRBV6-5 and TRBJ2-7; 11 bases align to TRBD1. Germline-derived CDR1 and CDR2 are MNHEY and SVGAGI. The junction had 6 bases not matched to a gene; V was cut back by 6 bases and J by 5 bases. The CDR3 is made up of 14 amino acids. The CDR3 sequence is CASSRGQGANEQYF. CDR3 DNA: TGTGCCAGCAGCCGTGGACAGGGGGCGAACGAGCAGTACTTC.

This clone was seen a few times. The gene calls are TRBV6-5 and TRBJ1-1; D unresolved. Germline V gene data show CDR1 as MNHEY and CDR2 as SVGAGI. The V and J ends lost 0 bases and 1 base respectively, with 12 bases between them. CDR3 length equals 16 residues. CDR3 nucleotides: TGTGCCAGCAGTTACTCTCATCATACTAAGAACACTGAAGCTTTCTTT. Amino acid sequence: CASSYSHHTKNTEAFF.

The rearrangement joins TRBV6-4 to TRBJ1-2; 7 bases fit TRBD1. J gave up 4 bases and V 3 bases, and 2 bases lay outside the gene matches. The CDR3 has 13 residues. Germline values: CDR1 MRHNA, CDR2 SNTAGT. The CDR3: CASSEPGGYGYTF. CDR3 nucleotides: TGTGCCAGCAGTGAACCAGGGGGCTATGGCTACACCTTC.

This clone showed up just a few times. The chain links TRBV29-1 to TRBJ1-2; D call uncertain. The CDR3 extends over 12 amino acids. The ends were cut back, 4 bases at V and 2 bases at J, with 8 bases in the middle. CDR1 and CDR2 from the germline V gene are SQVTM and ANQGSEA. The CDR3, as DNA: TGCAGCGTTGGAGGTTTGAACTATGGCTACACCTTC. Encoded protein: CSVGGLNYGYTF.